This TCR beta chain appears in the sequencing data of a study of naive and memory T cell subsets. An equimolar mix of two oligonucleotides served as the beta constant-region primer for TRBC1 and TRBC2. Nested alpha and beta constant-region primers with the SP2 primer drove four PCR rounds on ligated cDNA. TCRdb used MiXCR to reprocess the UMI-ligation and nested PCR reads, holding one entry per CDR3 protein. The table includes approximately 150,000 distinct CDR3 sequences, more than 15% detected once. The V end lost 7 bases, the J end lost 1 base, and 26 bases lay between the germline ends. Germline assignment: CDR1 MDHEN and CDR2 SYDVKM. The CDR3 covers 19 residues. Whole-study results and caveats: A few larger clonotypes appeared in naive repertoires, especially CD8, possibly memory cells re-expressing CD45RA. The power law exponent of TCR abundance differed between naive and memory cells.

Cells stained for CD3, CD4, CD8, CD45RA, CD27 and viability were sorted into four CD45RA/CD27 subsets. This clonotype was seen a few times. Its specificity is unknown. The receptor was isolated from a human donor in good health. The chain carries TRBV28 and TRBJ2-1, with D perhaps matching TRBD1 or TRBD2 (5 bases each). Sequenced material: naive CD8+ T cells from blood. The CDR3 nucleotides are TGTGCCAGCACCCCTAGGGGTCTATCGGTCGGCGGGTCCTACAATGAGCAGTTCTTC. Amino acid sequence: CASTPRGLSVGGSYNEQFF.